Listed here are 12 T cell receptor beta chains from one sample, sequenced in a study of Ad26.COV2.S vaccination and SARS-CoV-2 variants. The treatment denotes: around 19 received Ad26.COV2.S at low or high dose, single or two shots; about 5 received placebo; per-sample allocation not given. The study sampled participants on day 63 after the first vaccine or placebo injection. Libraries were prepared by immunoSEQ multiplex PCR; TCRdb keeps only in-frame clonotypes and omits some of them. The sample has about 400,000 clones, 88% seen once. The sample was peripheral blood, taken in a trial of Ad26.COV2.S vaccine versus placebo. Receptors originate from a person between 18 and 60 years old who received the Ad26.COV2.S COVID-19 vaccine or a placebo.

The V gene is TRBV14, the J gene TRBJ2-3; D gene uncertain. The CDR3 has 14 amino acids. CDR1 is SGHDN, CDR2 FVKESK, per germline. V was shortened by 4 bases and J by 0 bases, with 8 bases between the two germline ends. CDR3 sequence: CASSLVGSTDTQYF. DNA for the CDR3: TGTGCCAGCAGCCTCGTCGGAAGCACAGATACGCAGTATTTT.

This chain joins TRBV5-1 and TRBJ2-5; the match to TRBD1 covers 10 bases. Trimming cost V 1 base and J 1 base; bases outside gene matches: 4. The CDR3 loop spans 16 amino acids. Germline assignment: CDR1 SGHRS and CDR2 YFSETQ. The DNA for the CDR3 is TGCGCCAGCAGCTTGCCCGGGACAGGGGCCCAAGAGACCCAGTACTTC. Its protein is CASSLPGTGAQETQYF.

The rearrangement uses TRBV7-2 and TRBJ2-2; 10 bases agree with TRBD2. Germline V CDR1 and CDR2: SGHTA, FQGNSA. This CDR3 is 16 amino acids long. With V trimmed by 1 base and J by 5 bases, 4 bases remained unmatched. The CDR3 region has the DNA TGTGCCAGCAGCTTAGGGGCTAGCGGGAGAACCGGGGAGCTGTTTTTT. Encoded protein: CASSLGASGRTGELFF.

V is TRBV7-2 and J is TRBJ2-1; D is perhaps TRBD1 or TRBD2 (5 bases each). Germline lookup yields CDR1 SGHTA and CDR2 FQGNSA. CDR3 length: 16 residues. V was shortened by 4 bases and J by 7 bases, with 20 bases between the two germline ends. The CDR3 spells CASSSTEAGIWNEQFF. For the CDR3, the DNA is TGTGCCAGCAGCTCGACAGAGGCGGGTATATGGAATGAGCAGTTCTTC.

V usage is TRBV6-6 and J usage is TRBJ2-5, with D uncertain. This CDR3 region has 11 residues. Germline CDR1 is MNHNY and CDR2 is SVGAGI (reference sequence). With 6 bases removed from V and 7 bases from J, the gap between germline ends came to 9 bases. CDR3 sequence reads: CASRAIGTQYF. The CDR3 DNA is TGTGCCAGCAGAGCCATCGGGACCCAGTACTTC.

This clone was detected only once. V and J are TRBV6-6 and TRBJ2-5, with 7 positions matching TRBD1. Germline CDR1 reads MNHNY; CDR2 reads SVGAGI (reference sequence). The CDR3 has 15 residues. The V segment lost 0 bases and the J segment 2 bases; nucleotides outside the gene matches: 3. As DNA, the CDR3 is TGTGCCAGCAGTTACTCAAGGGGGCAGCAAGAGACCCAGTACTTC. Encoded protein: CASSYSRGQQETQYF.

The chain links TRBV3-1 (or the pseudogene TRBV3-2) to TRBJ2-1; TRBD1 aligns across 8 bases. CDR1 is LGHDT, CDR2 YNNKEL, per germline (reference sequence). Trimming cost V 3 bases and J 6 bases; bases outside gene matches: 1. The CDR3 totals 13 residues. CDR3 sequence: CASSHDRGNEQFF. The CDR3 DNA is TGTGCCAGCAGCCACGACAGGGGCAATGAGCAGTTCTTC.

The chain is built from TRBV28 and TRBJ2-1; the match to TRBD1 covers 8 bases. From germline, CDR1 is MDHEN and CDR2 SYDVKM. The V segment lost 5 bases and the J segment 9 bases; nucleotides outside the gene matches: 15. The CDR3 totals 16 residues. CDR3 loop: CASSLLRLTGASEQFF. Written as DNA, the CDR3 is TGTGCCAGCAGTCTTTTACGGCTGACAGGGGCCAGTGAGCAGTTCTTC.

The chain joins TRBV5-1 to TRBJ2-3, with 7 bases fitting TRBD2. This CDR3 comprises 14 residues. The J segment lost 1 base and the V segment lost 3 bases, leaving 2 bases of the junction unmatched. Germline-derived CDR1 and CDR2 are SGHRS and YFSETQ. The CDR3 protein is CASSSSGGTDTQYF. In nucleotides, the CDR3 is TGCGCCAGCAGCTCCAGCGGGGGCACAGATACGCAGTATTTT.

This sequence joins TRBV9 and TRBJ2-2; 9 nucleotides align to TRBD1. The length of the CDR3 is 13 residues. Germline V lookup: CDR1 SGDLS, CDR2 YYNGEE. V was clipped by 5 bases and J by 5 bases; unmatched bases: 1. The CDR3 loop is CASRTGGTGELFF. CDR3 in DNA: TGTGCCAGCAGGACAGGGGGTACCGGGGAGCTGTTTTTT.

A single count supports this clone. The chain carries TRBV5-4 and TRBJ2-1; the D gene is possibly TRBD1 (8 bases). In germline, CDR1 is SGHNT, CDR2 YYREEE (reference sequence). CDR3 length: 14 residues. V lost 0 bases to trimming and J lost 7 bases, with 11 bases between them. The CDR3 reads CASSLEQGGNEQFF. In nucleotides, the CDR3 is TGTGCCAGCAGCTTGGAACAGGGGGGGAATGAGCAGTTCTTC.

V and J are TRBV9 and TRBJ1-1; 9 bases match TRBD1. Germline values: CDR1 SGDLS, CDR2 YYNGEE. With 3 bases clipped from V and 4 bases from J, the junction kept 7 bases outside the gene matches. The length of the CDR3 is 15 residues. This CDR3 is CASSGNRGQGTEAFF. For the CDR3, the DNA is TGTGCCAGCAGCGGAAACAGGGGGCAAGGCACTGAAGCTTTCTTT.